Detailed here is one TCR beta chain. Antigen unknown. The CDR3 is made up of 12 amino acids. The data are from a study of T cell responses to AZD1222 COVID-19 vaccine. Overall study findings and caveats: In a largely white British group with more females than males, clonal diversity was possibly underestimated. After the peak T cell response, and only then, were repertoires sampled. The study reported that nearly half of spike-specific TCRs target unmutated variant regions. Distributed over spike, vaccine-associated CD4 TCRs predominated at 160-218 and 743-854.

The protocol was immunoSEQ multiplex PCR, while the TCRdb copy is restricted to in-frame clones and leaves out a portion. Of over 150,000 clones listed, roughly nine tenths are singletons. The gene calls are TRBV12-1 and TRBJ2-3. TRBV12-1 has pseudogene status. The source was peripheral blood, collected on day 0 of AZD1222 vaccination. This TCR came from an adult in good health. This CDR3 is CAAVLGTDTQYF. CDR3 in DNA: TGTGCCGCCGTGCTGGGGACAGATACGCAGTATTTT.